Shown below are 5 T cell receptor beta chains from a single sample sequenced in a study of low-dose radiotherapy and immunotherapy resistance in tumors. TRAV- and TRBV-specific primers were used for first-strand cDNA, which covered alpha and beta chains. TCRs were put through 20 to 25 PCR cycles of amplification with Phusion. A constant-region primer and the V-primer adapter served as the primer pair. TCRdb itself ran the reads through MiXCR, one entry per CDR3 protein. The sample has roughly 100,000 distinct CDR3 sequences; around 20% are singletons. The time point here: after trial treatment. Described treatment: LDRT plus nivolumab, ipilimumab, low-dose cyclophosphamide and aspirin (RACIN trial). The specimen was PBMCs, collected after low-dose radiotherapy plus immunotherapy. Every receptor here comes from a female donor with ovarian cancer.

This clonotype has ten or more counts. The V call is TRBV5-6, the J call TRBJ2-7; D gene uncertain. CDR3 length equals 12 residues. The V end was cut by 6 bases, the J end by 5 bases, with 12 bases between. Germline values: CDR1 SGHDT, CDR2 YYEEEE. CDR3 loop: CASKGSRDEQYF. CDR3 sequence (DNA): TGTGCCAGCAAGGGCAGCCGGGACGAGCAGTACTTC.

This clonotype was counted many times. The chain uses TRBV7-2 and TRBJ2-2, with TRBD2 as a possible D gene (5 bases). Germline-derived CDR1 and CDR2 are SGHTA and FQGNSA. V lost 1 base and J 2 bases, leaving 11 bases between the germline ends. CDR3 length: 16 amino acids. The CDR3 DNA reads TGTGCCAGCAGCTTAGTCCGAGGGCTTAACACCGGGGAGCTGTTTTTT. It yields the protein CASSLVRGLNTGELFF.

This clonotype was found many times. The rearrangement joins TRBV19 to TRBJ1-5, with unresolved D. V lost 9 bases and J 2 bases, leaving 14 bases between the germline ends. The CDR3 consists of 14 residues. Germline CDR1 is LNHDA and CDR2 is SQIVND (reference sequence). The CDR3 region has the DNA TGTGCCAGCGGGCCTCGGGGAGGCAATCAGCCCCAGCATTTT. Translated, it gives CASGPRGGNQPQHF.

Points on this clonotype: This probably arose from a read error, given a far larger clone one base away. This CDR3 reads CVSSVAANYGYTF. In DNA form, the CDR3 reads TGTGTCAGCAGCGTAGCTGCCAACTATGGCTACACCTTC. The V and J genes are TRBV12-3 or TRBV12-4 and TRBJ1-2; no clear D. CDR3 length equals 13 residues.

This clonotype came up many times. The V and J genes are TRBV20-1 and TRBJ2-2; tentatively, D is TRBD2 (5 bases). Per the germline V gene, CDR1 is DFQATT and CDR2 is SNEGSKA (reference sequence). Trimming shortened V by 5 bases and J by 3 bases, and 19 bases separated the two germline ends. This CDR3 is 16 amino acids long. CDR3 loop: CSARHAWAEDTGELFF. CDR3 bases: TGCAGTGCTCGTCACGCATGGGCGGAGGACACCGGGGAGCTGTTTTTT.